These 3 T cell receptor beta chains came from one sample sequenced in a study of T cell responses to AZD1222 COVID-19 vaccine. The data were produced by immunoSEQ multiplex PCR, yet TCRdb's version contains in-frame clones alone and is incomplete. The table has fewer than 130,000 clones, about four fifths seen once; the top ten hold 4% to 5%. The starting material was peripheral blood, obtained on day 0 of AZD1222 vaccination. Source of these receptors: an adult in good health.

The CDR3 nucleotides are TGTGCCAGTCGACAGGGGGCTGGGGAGCTGTTTTTT. Amino acids: CASRQGAGELFF. The V call is TRBV28, the J call TRBJ2-2; TRBD1 matches 10 bases. With 9 bases clipped from V and 8 bases from J, the junction kept 3 bases outside the gene matches. The CDR3 sequence is 12 residues long. Germline V gene lookup returns CDR1 MDHEN and CDR2 SYDVKM. The full variable domain, its missing parts supplied by reference TRBV28 and TRBJ2-2, is DVKVTQSSRYLVKRTGEKVFLECVQDMDHENMFWYRQDPGLGLRLIYFSYDVKMKEKGDIPEGYSVSREKKERFSLILESASTNQTSMYLCASRQGAGELFFGEGSRLTVL.

This chain connects TRBV4-1 to TRBJ2-3, with D possibly being TRBD1 (6 bases). This CDR3 is built from 15 residues. CDR1 is MGHRA and CDR2 is YSYEKL in the germline V gene. Trimming took off 1 base at V and 5 bases at J, with 13 bases between the two ends. Here the CDR3 reads CASSQVNREIDTQYF. In nucleotides, the CDR3 is TGCGCCAGCAGCCAAGTAAACAGGGAAATAGATACGCAGTATTTT.

This rearrangement joins TRBV30 to TRBJ1-5, with D hard to call. Germline loops: CDR1 GTSNPN, CDR2 SVGIG (reference sequence). Deletions cut 1 base from V and 4 bases from J, with 11 bases between. This CDR3 comprises 14 residues. Here the CDR3 reads CAWSGVTINQPQHF. The CDR3 nucleotides read TGTGCCTGGAGTGGAGTGACAATTAATCAGCCCCAGCATTTT.